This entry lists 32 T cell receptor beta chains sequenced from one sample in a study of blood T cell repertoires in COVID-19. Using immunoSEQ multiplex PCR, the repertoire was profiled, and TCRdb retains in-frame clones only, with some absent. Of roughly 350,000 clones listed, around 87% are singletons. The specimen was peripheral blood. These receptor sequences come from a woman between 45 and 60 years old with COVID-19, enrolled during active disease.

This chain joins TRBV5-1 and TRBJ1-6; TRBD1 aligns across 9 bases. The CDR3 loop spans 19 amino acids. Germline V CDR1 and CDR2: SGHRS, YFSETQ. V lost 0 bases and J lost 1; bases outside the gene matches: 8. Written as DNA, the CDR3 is TGCGCCAGCAGCTTGGAACTTTTGACAGGGGGTTCCTATAATTCACCCCTCCACTTT. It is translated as CASSLELLTGGSYNSPLHF.

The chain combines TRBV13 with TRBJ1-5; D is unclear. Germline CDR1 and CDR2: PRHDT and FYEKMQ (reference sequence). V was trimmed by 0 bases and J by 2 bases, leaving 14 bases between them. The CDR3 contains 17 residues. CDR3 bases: TGTGCCAGCAGCTTAGGCCTGGGCGGGGTTGGCAATCAGCCCCAGCATTTT. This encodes CASSLGLGGVGNQPQHF.

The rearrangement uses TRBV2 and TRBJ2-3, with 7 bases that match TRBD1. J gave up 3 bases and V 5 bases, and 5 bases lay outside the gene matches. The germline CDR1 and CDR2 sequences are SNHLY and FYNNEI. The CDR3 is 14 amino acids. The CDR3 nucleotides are TGTGCCAGCAGTCCCCGGACAGGAACAGATACGCAGTATTTT. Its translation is CASSPRTGTDTQYF. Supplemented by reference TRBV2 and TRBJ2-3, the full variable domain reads EPEVTQTPSHQVTQMGQEVILRCVPISNHLYFYWYRQILGQKVEFLVSFYNNEISEKSEIFDDQFSVERPDGSNFTLKIRSTKLEDSAMYFCASSPRTGTDTQYFGPGTRLTVL.

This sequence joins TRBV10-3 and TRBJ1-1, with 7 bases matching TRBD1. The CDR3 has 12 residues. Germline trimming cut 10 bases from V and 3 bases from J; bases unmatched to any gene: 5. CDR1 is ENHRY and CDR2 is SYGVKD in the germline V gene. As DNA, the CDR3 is TGTGCCACCTCGGGACAGCACACTGAAGCTTTCTTT. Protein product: CATSGQHTEAFF.

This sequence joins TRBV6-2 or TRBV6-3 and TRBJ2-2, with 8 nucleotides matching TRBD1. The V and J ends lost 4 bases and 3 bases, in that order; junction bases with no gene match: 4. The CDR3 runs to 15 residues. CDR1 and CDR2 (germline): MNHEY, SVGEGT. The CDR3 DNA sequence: TGTGCCAGCAGTTTGACAGGGGTTGACACCGGGGAGCTGTTTTTT. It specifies CASSLTGVDTGELFF.

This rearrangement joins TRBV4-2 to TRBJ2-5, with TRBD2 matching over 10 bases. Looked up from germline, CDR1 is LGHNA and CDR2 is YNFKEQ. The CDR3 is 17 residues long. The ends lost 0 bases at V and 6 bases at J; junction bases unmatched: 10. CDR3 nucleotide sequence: TGTGCCAGCAGCCAAGATCGAGTAGCGGGAGGCGGTCAGACCCAGTACTTC. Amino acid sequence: CASSQDRVAGGGQTQYF.

The CDR3 DNA reads as TGTGCCAGCAGCCTCGGCAGGCCAGTCCTCTACGAGCAGTACTTC. Encoded protein: CASSLGRPVLYEQYF. The rearrangement uses TRBV21-1 and TRBJ2-7; the D call TRBD1 from the table was never checked on the DNA. TRBV21-1 is designated a pseudogene. CDR3 length equals 15 residues.

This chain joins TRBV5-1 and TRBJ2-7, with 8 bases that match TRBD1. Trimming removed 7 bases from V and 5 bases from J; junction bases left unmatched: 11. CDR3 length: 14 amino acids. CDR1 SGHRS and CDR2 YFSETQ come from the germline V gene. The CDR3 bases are TGCGCCAGCTCCGACCCGGCAGGGGGCCACGAGCAGTACTTC. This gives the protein CASSDPAGGHEQYF.

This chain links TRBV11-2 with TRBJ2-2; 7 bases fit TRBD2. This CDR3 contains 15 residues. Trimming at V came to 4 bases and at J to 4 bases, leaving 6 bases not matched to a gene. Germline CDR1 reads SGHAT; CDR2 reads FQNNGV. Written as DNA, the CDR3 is TGTGCCAGCAGCTATACTAGCGCGGGCACCGGGGAGCTGTTTTTT. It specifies CASSYTSAGTGELFF. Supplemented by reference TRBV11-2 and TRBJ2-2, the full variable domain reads EAGVAQSPRYKIIEKRQSVAFWCNPISGHATLYWYQQILGQGPKLLIQFQNNGVVDDSQLPKDRFSAERLKGVDSTLKIQPAKLEDSAVYLCASSYTSAGTGELFFGEGSRLTVL.

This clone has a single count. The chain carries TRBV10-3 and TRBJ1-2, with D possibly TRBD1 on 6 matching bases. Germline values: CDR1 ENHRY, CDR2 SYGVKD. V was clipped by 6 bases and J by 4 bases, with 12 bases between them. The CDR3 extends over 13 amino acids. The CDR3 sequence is CAIRRQVRYGYTF. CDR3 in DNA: TGTGCCATCAGGAGACAGGTCCGCTATGGCTACACCTTC.

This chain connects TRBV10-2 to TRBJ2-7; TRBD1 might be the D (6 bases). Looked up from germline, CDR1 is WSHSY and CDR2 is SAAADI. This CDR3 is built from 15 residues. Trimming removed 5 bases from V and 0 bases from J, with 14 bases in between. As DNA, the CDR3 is TGCGCCAGCAGTACTCAGGGGATCGGCTCCTACGAGCAGTACTTC. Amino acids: CASSTQGIGSYEQYF.

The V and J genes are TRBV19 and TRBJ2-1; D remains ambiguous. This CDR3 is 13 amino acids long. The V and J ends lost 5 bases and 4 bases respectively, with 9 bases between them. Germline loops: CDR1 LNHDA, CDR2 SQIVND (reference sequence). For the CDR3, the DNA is TGTGCCAGTAGTCCCTTATTATACAATGAGCAGTTCTTC. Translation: CASSPLLYNEQFF.

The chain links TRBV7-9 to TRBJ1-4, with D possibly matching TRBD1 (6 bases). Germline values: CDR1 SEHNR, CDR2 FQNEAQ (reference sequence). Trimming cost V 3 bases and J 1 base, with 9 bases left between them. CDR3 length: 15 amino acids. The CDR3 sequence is CASSFGTKTNEKLFF. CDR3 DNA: TGTGCCAGCAGCTTCGGGACAAAAACTAATGAAAAACTGTTTTTT.

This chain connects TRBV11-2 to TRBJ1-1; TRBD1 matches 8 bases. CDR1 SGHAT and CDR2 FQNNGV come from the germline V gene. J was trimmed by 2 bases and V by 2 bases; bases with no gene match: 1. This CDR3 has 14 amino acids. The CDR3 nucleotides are TGTGCCAGCAGCTTAACAGGGGGTAACACTGAAGCTTTCTTT. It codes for CASSLTGGNTEAFF.

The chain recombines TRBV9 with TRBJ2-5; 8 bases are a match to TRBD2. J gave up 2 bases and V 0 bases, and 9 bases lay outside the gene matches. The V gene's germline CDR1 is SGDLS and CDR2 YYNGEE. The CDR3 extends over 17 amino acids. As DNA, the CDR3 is TGTGCCAGCAGCGTAGGTCTTTCGGGAGGGATTCAAGAGACCCAGTACTTC. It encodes CASSVGLSGGIQETQYF.

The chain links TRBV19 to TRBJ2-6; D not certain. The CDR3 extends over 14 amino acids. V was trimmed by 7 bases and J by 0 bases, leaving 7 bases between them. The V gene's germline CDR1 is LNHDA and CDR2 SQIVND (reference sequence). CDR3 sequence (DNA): TGTGCCAGTACCAGGTTCTCTGGGGCCAACGTCCTGACTTTC. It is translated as CASTRFSGANVLTF.

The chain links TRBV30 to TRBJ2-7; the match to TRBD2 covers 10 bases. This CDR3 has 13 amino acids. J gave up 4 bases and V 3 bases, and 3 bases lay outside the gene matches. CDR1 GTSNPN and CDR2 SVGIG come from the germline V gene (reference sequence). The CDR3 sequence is CAWRGTSEYEQYF. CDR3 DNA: TGTGCCTGGAGGGGGACTAGCGAGTACGAGCAGTACTTC. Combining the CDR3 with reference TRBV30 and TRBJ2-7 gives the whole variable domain SQTIHQWPATLVQPVGSPLSLECTVEGTSNPNLYWYRQAAGRGLQLLFYSVGIGQISSEVPQNLSASRPQDRQFILSSKKLLLSDSGFYLCAWRGTSEYEQYFGPGTRLTVT.

CDR3 coding DNA: TGTGCCACCAGTGATAACCCCCGAGTCCCCAAGTCCTACAATGAGCAGTTCTTC. Amino acids: CATSDNPRVPKSYNEQFF. The chain joins TRBV24-1 to TRBJ2-1; D unresolved. The germline gives CDR1 KGHDR, CDR2 SFDVKD. V lost 3 bases and J lost 1, with 18 bases in between. The CDR3 extends over 18 amino acids.

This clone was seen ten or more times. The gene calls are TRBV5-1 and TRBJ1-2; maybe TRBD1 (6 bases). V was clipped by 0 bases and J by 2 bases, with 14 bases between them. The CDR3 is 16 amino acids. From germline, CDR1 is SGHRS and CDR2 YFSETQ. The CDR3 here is CASSLGGLRGNYGYTF. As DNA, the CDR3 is TGCGCCAGCAGCTTGGGGGGCCTCAGGGGCAACTATGGCTACACCTTC.

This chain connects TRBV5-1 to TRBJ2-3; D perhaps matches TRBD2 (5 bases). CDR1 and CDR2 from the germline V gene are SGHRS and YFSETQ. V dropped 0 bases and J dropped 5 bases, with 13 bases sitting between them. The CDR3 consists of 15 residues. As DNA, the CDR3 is TGCGCCAGCAGCTTGGGTAGCGTTACTATAGATACGCAGTATTTT. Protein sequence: CASSLGSVTIDTQYF.

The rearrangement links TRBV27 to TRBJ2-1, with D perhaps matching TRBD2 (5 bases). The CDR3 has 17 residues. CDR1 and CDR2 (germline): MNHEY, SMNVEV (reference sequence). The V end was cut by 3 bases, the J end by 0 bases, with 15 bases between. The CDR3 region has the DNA TGTGCCAGCAGTTTTAAGGGAGTCCCCAGCTCCTACAATGAGCAGTTCTTC. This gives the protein CASSFKGVPSSYNEQFF.

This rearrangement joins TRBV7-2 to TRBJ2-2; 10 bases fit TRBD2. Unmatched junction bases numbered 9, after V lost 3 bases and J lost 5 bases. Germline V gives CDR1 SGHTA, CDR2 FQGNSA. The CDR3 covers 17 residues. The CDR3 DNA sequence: TGTGCCAGCAGCTTGACCATAGCGGGAGGCTTAACCGGGGAGCTGTTTTTT. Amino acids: CASSLTIAGGLTGELFF.

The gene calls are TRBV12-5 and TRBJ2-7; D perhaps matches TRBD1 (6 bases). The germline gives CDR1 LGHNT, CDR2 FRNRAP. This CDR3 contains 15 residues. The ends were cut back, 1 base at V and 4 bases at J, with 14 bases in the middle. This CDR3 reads CASGLGQGWTYEQYF. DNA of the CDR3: TGTGCTAGTGGTTTGGGCCAGGGGTGGACTTACGAGCAGTACTTC.

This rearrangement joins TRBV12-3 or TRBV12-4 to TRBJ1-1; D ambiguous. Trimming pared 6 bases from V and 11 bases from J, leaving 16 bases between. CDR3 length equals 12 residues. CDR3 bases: TGTGCCAGCAGCCGGTCGGCGGCGAAGGCTTTCTTT. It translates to CASSRSAAKAFF.

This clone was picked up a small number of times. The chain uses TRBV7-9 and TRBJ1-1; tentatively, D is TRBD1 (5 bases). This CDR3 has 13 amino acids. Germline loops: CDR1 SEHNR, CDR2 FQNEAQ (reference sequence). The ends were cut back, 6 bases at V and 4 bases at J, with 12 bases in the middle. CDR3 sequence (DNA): TGTGCCAGCAGGCCACGGGGGACCACTGAAGCTTTCTTT. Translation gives CASRPRGTTEAFF.

CDR3 sequence: CASRITTSYNEQFF. The CDR3 nucleotides are TGCGCCAGCAGGATCACAACTAGTTACAATGAGCAGTTCTTC. The rearrangement uses TRBV5-1 and TRBJ2-1; D is perhaps TRBD2 (5 bases). The CDR3 has 14 residues. Germline V gives CDR1 SGHRS, CDR2 YFSETQ. V gave up 5 bases and J gave up 4 bases, with 13 bases separating them.

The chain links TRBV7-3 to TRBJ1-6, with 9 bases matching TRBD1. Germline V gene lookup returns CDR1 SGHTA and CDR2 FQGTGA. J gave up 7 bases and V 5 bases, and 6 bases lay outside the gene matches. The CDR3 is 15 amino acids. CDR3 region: CASSTGQGHNSPLHF. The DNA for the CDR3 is TGTGCCAGCAGCACGGGACAGGGACACAATTCACCCCTCCACTTT.

The CDR3 spells CASRLVKPRSGTEAFF. As DNA, the CDR3 is TGTGCAAGTCGCTTAGTTAAACCCAGGTCCGGCACTGAAGCTTTCTTT. The V gene is TRBV12-2, the J gene TRBJ1-1; the table's D call of TRBD1 was not tested on the DNA. TRBV12-2 represents a pseudogene. The CDR3 consists of 16 residues.

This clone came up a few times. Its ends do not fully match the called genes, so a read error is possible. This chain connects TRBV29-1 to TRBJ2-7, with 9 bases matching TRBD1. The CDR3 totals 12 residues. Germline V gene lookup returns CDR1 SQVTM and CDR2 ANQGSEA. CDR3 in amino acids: CSVQKVGDREIF. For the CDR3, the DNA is TGCAGCGTCCAAAAGGTGGGGGACAGGGAGATCTTC.

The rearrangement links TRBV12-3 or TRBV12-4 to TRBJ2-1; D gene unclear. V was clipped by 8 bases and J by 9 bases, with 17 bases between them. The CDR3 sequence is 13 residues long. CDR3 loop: CASFSLARSEQFF. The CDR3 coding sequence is TGTGCCAGCTTCTCCCTCGCTAGGAGTGAGCAGTTCTTC.

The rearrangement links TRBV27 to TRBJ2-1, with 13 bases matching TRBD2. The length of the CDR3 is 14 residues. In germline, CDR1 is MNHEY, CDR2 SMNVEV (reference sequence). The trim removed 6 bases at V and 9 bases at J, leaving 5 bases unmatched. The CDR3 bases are TGTGCCAGCAGCGGACTAGCGGGAGATTTTGAGCAGTTCTTC. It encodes CASSGLAGDFEQFF.

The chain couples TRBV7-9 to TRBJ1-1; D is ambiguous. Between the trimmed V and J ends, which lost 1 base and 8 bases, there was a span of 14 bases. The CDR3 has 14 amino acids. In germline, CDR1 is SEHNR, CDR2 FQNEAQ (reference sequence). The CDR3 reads CASSLGPLYGEAFF. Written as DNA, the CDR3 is TGTGCCAGCAGCTTAGGGCCCCTCTACGGGGAAGCTTTCTTT.